These T cell receptor beta chains were read from a single sample in a study of blood T cells in healthy people across ages. TCRdb redid the calling of the 5' RACE reads with MiXCR, one entry per CDR3 protein. The sample has more than 600,000 distinct CDR3 sequences; 25% are singletons. These data also featured in a second study, about T cells of mothers and their children.

The sequencing sample was made of blood. The receptors were sampled from a boy aged 10-17 years in good health. Both conserved end residues are part of each CDR3. The D gene is left open where the match is weak. Where a row states a size, it is once, few, many or the class of an expanded clone; other rows omit it.

j_call clone_size d_call v_call cdr3_aa cdr3_nt
TRBJ1-6 once TRBD1 TRBV12-3/TRBV12-4 CASSLTGESPLHF TGTGCCAGCAGTTTGACAGGGGAATCACCCCTCCACTTT
TRBJ2-5 NA NA TRBV24-1 CATSDSTSLGRSQYF TGTGCCACCAGTGATTCTACTAGCCTGGGCCGGTCCCAGTACTTC
TRBJ2-7 few NA TRBV4-2 CASSQGLQGAYEQYF TGTGCCAGCAGCCAAGGATTACAGGGAGCCTACGAGCAGTACTTC
TRBJ1-1 few NA TRBV20-1 CSARDVGSTEAFF TGCAGTGCTAGAGATGTGGGTAGCACTGAAGCTTTCTTT
TRBJ1-1 few NA TRBV6-6 CASSSLDGAFF TGTGCCAGCAGTTCGTTGGACGGAGCTTTCTTT
TRBJ1-2 NA TRBD1 TRBV7-6 CASSSTKGQGDGYTF TGTGCCAGCAGCTCAACGAAAGGACAGGGGGATGGCTACACCTTC
TRBJ1-1 few NA TRBV12-3/TRBV12-4 CASSLAKFEAFF TGTGCCAGCAGTTTAGCGAAGTTTGAAGCTTTCTTT
TRBJ2-2 NA TRBD2 TRBV11-2 CASSPGLAGSAGELFF TGTGCCAGCAGCCCCGGACTAGCGGGAAGTGCCGGGGAGCTGTTTTTT
TRBJ2-1 NA NA TRBV4-2 CASSQDLQTYNEQFF TGTGCCAGCAGCCAAGATTTGCAGACTTACAATGAGCAGTTCTTC
TRBJ2-2 NA NA TRBV5-4 CASSLARANTGELVF TGTGCCAGCAGCTTGGCCAGGGCGAACACCGGGGAGCTGGTTTTT
TRBJ1-3 NA TRBD1 TRBV7-6 CASSFQGAAGNTIYF TGTGCCAGCAGCTTCCAGGGGGCAGCTGGAAACACCATATATTTT
TRBJ2-5 NA NA TRBV19 CASSRAGWYQETQYF TGTGCCAGTAGTCGGGCGGGATGGTACCAAGAGACCCAGTACTTC
TRBJ2-5 NA NA TRBV7-7 CASSLAQKETQYF TGTGCTAGCAGCTTAGCGCAGAAAGAGACCCAGTACTTC
TRBJ2-1 few NA TRBV11-2 CASSLDWESSYNEQFF TGTGCCAGCAGCTTAGATTGGGAGAGCTCCTACAATGAGCAGTTCTTC
TRBJ2-3 few TRBD1 TRBV11-2 CASSTDRGRTDTQYF TGTGCCAGCAGTACTGACAGGGGGCGAACAGATACGCAGTATTTT
TRBJ2-3 NA NA TRBV9 CASSPASTDTQYF TGTGCCAGCAGCCCCGCAAGCACAGATACGCAGTATTTT
TRBJ2-7 few NA TRBV29-1 CSGVGTTYEQYF TGCAGCGGTGTGGGGACAACCTACGAGCAGTACTTC
TRBJ1-1 few NA TRBV13 CASSAQVGTEAFF TGTGCCAGCAGCGCCCAGGTCGGCACTGAAGCTTTCTTT
TRBJ2-7 NA TRBD1 TRBV7-9 CASSSDRVEQYF TGTGCCAGCAGCTCCGACAGGGTCGAGCAGTACTTC
TRBJ1-1 NA NA TRBV9 CASSPGTGVMNTGAFF TGTGCCAGCAGCCCGGGGACGGGGGTCATGAACACTGGAGCTTTCTTT
TRBJ1-1 NA TRBD1 TRBV28 CASSFDYYRGLPEAFF TGTGCCAGCAGTTTTGACTATTACAGGGGCCTCCCTGAAGCTTTCTTT
TRBJ2-2 few NA TRBV21-1 CASSKDKEWNTGELFF TGTGCCAGCAGCAAAGATAAGGAGTGGAACACCGGGGAGCTGTTTTTT
TRBJ2-1 few TRBD2 TRBV5-1 CASRPLTGTSSYNEQFF TGCGCCAGCAGGCCCCTGACCGGGACTAGCTCCTACAATGAGCAGTTCTTC
TRBJ2-4 NA TRBD2 TRBV9 CASSTGGENIQYF TGTGCCAGCAGCACCGGGGGGGAAAACATTCAGTACTTC
TRBJ1-5 NA NA TRBV27 CAGSFRTDSNQPQHF TGTGCCGGCAGTTTTCGGACAGATAGCAATCAGCCCCAGCATTTT
TRBJ2-1 NA TRBD2 TRBV13 CASSSAWVAGLSYNEQFF TGTGCCAGCAGCTCCGCCTGGGTAGCGGGCCTCTCCTACAATGAGCAGTTCTTC
TRBJ2-1 few TRBD2 TRBV4-1 CASSHLFSGASYNEQFF TGCGCCAGCAGCCACCTCTTTAGCGGGGCCTCCTACAATGAGCAGTTCTTC
TRBJ2-7 NA NA TRBV28 CASSLDPSAYEQYF TGTGCCAGCAGCCTTGACCCGTCGGCCTACGAGCAGTACTTC
TRBJ2-7 NA TRBD1 TRBV5-1 CASSFTGGGMVYEQYF TGCGCCAGCAGCTTCACAGGGGGCGGGATGGTCTACGAGCAGTACTTC
TRBJ2-5 few NA TRBV14 CASSPYMGIETQYF TGTGCCAGCAGCCCCTACATGGGAATAGAGACCCAGTACTTC
TRBJ2-5 few TRBD2 TRBV7-9 CASNLAEFQETQYF TGTGCCAGCAACCTAGCGGAGTTTCAAGAGACCCAGTACTTC
TRBJ2-5 few NA TRBV20-1 CSATHQETQYF TGCAGTGCTACGCACCAAGAGACCCAGTACTTC